This TCR beta chain appears in the sequencing data of a study of blood T cells in healthy people across ages. Study-wide results and caveats: Donor CMV status, an unknown factor, possibly confounded changes in expanded clonotypes. Among T cells, TCR beta diversity per million cells dropped roughly linearly as age rose. The long-lived group displayed more naive CD4+ cells, plus higher diversity, than the aged donors did.

With regard to this clonotype: Its specificity is unknown.

Germline V lookup: CDR1 MDHEN, CDR2 SYDVKM. The junction had 3 bases not matched to a gene; V was cut back by 5 bases and J by 1 base. The CDR3 consists of 14 residues. Primed by a sample-barcoded 5' primer and a J-beta primer mix, a second PCR proceeded for 7 to 11 cycles. Sequencing of every sample gave 3 million or more CDR3-containing paired-end reads. MiXCR, applied by TCRdb to the 5' RACE reads, yields one record per CDR3 protein. This sample has some 1,500,000 distinct CDR3 sequences, with under 55% found just once. V gene TRBV28 combines with J gene TRBJ2-5, with TRBD2 matching over 8 bases. This clonotype was sampled from a woman between 18 and 30 years old in good health. The sequencing input was blood. CDR3 nucleotides: TGTGCCAGCAGTCCCGCGGGGGGCCAAGAGACCCAGTACTTC. It encodes CASSPAGGQETQYF.